The clone carrying this TCR beta chain was observed at least ten times. Its antigen is currently unknown. From the RT-PCR reads, TCRdb called clonotypes with MiXCR, one entry per CDR3 protein. Seen here are 500,000 to 650,000 distinct CDR3 sequences, less than 8% observed once, and the top ten hold 10% to 15%. This entry comes from a study of response to subunit inactivated influenza vaccine. Overall study results and limits: Authors suggested few new T cells are recruited by each seasonal influenza vaccination.

The trim removed 6 bases at V and 3 bases at J, leaving 7 bases unmatched. CDR1 is ENHRY, CDR2 SYGVKD, per germline. This CDR3 is built from 15 residues. The sample here was PBMCs from blood, taken about 24 months after vaccination. The chain joins TRBV10-3 to TRBJ2-1, with 8 bases that match TRBD1. This clonotype was obtained from a man aged 50 to 75 who received an inactivated influenza vaccine. The CDR3: CAIRPTGTGYNEQFF. The CDR3 coding sequence is TGTGCCATCAGACCTACCGGGACAGGCTACAATGAGCAGTTCTTC.